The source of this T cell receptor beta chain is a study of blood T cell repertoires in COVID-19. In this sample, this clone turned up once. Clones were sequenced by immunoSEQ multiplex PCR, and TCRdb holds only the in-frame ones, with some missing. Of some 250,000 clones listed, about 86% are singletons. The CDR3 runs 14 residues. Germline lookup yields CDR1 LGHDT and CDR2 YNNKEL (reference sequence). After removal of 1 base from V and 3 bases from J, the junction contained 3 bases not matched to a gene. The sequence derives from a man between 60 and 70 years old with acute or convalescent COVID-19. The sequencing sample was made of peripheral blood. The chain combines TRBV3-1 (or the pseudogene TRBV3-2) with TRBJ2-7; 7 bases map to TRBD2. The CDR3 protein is CASSQGPSGYEQYF. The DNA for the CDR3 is TGTGCCAGCAGCCAAGGTCCTAGCGGCTACGAGCAGTACTTC.